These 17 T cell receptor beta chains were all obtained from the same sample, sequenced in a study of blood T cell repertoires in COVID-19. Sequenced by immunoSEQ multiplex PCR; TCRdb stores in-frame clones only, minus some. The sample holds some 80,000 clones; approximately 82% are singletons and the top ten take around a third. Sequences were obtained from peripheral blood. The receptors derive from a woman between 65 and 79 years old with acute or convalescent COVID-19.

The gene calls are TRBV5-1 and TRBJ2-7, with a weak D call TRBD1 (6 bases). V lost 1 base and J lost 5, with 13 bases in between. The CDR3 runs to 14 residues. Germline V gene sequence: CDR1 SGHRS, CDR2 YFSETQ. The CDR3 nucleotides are TGCGCCAGCAGCTTGACACAGGGTTACCACGAGCAGTACTTC. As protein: CASSLTQGYHEQYF.

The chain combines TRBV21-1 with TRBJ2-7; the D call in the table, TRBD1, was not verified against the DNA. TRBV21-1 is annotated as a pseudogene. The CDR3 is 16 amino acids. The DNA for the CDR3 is TGTGCCAGCAGCAAAGCTTTGACATCTGGTGGCTACGAGCAGTACTTC. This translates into CASSKALTSGGYEQYF.

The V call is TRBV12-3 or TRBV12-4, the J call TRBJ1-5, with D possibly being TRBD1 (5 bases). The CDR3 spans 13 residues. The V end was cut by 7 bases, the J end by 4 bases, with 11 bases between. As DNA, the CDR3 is TGTGCCAGCACCCAACAGGTTAATCAGCCCCAGCATTTT. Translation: CASTQQVNQPQHF.

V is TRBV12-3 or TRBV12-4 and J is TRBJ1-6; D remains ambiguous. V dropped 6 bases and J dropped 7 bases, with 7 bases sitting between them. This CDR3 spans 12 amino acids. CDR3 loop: CASRGGNSPLHF. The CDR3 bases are TGTGCCAGCAGAGGAGGAAATTCACCCCTCCACTTT.

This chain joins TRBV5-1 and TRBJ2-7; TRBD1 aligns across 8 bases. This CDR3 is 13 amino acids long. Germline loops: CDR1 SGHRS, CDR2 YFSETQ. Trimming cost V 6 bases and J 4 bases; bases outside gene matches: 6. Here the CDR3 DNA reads TGCGCCAGCACCGGACAGGGATCGTACGAGCAGTACTTC. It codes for CASTGQGSYEQYF.

CDR3 nucleotides: TGTGCCAGCAGCAAAACCGGGGGACAAGAGACCCAGTACTTC. Protein product: CASSKTGGQETQYF. This chain joins TRBV7-9 and TRBJ2-5; D may be TRBD2 (6 bases). The CDR3 is 14 amino acids. Trimming took off 5 bases at V and 2 bases at J, with 12 bases between the two ends. Germline lookup yields CDR1 SEHNR and CDR2 FQNEAQ (reference sequence).

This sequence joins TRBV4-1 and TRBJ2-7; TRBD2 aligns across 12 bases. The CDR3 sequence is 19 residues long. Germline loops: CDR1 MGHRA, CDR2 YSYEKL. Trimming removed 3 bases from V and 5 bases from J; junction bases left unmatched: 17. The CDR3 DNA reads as TGCGCCAGCAGCCACCCAGCAGAACCTAGCGGGAGGGCCTTGAACGAGCAGTACTTC. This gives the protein CASSHPAEPSGRALNEQYF.

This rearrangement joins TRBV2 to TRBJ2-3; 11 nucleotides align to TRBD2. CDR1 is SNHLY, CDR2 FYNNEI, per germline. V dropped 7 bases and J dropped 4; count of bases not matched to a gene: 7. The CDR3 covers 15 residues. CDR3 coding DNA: TGTGCCAGCATTCCTCTAGCGGGAGGACCAGATACGCAGTATTTT. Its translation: CASIPLAGGPDTQYF.

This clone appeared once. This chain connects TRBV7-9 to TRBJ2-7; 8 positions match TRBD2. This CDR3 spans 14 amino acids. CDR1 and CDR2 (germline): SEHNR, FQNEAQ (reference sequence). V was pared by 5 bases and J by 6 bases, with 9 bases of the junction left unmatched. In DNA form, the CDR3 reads TGTGCCAGCAGCGCGTCCGGGGGGGCCGTCGAGCAGTACTTC. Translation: CASSASGGAVEQYF.

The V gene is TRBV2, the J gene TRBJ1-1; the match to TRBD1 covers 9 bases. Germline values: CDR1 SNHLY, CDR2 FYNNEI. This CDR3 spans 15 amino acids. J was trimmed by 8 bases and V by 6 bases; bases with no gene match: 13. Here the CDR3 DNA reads TGTGCCAGCAGGCACAGGGGGCTGGGGTTTTACGAAGCTTTCTTT. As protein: CASRHRGLGFYEAFF.

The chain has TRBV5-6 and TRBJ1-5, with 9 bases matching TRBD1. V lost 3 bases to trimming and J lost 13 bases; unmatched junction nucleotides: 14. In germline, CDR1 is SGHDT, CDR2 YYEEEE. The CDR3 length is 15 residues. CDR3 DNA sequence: TGTGCCAGCAGCTCCCAAATCGGACAGGGGACAGTACAGCATTTT. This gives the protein CASSSQIGQGTVQHF. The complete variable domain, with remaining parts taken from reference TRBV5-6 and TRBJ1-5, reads DAGVTQSPTHLIKTRGQQVTLRCSPKSGHDTVSWYQQALGQGPQFIFQYYEEEERQRGNFPDRFSGHQFPNYSSELNVNALLLGDSALYLCASSSQIGQGTVQHFGDGTRLSIL.

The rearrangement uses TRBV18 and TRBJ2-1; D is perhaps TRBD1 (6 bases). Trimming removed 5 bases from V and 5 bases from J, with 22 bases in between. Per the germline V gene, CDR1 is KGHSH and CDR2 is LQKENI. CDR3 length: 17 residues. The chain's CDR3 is CASSVQGPSSLNNEQFF. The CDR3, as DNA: TGTGCCAGCTCAGTACAGGGTCCGTCTTCTCTAAACAATGAGCAGTTCTTC.

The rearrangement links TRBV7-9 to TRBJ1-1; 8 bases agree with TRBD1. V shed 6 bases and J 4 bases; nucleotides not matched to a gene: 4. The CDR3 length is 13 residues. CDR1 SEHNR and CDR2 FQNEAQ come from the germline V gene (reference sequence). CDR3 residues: CASRPTGGTEAFF. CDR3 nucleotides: TGTGCCAGCAGGCCAACAGGGGGCACTGAAGCTTTCTTT.

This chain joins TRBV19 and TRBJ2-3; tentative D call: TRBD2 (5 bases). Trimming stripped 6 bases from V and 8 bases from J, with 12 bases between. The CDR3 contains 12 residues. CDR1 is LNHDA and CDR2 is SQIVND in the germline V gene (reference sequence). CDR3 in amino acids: CASSPPGGTQYF. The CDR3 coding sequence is TGTGCCAGTAGCCCCCCAGGAGGTACGCAGTATTTT.

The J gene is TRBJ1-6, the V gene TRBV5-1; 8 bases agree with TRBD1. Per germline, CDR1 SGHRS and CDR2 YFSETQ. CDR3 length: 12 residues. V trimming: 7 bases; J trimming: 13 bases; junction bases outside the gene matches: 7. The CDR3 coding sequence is TGCGCCAGCCAAGCAGGGGGCCCCCCCCTCCACTTT. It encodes CASQAGGPPLHF.

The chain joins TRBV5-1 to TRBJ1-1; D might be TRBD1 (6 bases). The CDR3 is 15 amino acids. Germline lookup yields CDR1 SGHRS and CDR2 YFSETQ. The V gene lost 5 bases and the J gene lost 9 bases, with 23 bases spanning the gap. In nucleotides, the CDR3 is TGCGCCAGCAGAGAGGCCGGGACACCCGGGTTTAAAGCTTTCTTT. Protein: CASREAGTPGFKAFF.

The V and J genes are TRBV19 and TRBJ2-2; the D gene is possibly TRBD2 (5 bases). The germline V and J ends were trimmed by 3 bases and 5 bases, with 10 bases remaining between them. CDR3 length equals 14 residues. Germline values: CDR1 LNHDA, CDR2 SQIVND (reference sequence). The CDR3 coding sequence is TGTGCCAGTAGTATTGTCACGGGAACCGGGGAGCTGTTTTTT. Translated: CASSIVTGTGELFF.